The rows below give T cell receptor beta chains drawn from one sample of a study of human T cells and chemical hapten exposure. Each CDR3 protein gets one entry after TCRdb re-called the RACE reads with MiXCR. The data hold under 90,000 distinct CDR3 sequences, with about 9% observed a single time. Sequencing was done on a sample of whole blood. The source of these receptors is a male donor in good health. Some clones in this sample may be carry-over from other donors' samples. Both conserved end residues are part of each CDR3. D genes are given only for firm matches. Expanded clones get a size class; other rows say once, few or many, or leave the size out.

D: TRBD1; J: TRBJ1-2; V: TRBV4-3; size: many; CDR3: CASSQATPGQGVDYGYTF; DNA: TGCGCCAGCAGCCAAGCAACACCGGGACAGGGGGTTGACTATGGCTACACCTTC
D: TRBD1; J: TRBJ2-7; V: TRBV5-1; size: -; CDR3: CACRPRQGAYEQYF; DNA: TGCGCCTGCAGACCTCGACAGGGGGCCTACGAGCAGTACTTC
D: TRBD1; J: TRBJ1-5; V: TRBV7-2; size: many; CDR3: CASSPGDRGGQPQHF; DNA: TGTGCCAGCAGCCCTGGGGACAGGGGAGGACAGCCCCAGCATTTT
D: -; J: TRBJ2-1; V: TRBV5-1; size: few; CDR3: CASSFVTDNEQFF; DNA: TGCGCCAGCAGCTTTGTCACGGACAATGAGCAGTTCTTC
D: -; J: TRBJ1-5; V: TRBV4-1; size: few; CDR3: CASSQVAFQPQHF; DNA: TGTGCCAGCAGCCAAGTAGCTTTTCAGCCCCAGCATTTT
D: TRBD1; J: TRBJ1-1; V: TRBV7-9; size: few; CDR3: CASSPQGEAFF; DNA: TGTGCCAGCAGTCCACAGGGGGAAGCTTTCTTT
D: -; J: TRBJ1-5; V: TRBV20-1; size: -; CDR3: CSASRWGNNQPQHF; DNA: TGCAGTGCGTCCCGTTGGGGGAACAATCAGCCCCAGCATTTT
D: -; J: TRBJ1-1; V: TRBV6-5; size: -; CDR3: CASRQGQDTEAFF; DNA: TGTGCCAGCAGGCAGGGCCAGGACACTGAAGCTTTCTTT
D: TRBD2; J: TRBJ2-5; V: TRBV2; size: -; CDR3: CASSDWGGYGETQYF; DNA: TGTGCCAGCAGTGATTGGGGAGGGTACGGAGAGACCCAGTACTTC
D: TRBD1; J: TRBJ1-6; V: TRBV7-9; size: many; CDR3: CASSLAQGDNSPLHF; DNA: TGTGCCAGCAGCTTAGCTCAGGGGGATAATTCACCCCTCCACTTT
D: TRBD2; J: TRBJ2-1; V: TRBV29-1; size: few; CDR3: CSVIRTSGSYNEQFF; DNA: TGCAGCGTGATACGGACTAGCGGCTCCTACAATGAGCAGTTCTTC
D: -; J: TRBJ2-7; V: TRBV19; size: -; CDR3: CASSPQGARENEQYF; DNA: TGTGCCAGTAGTCCACAGGGTGCGCGGGAGAACGAGCAGTACTTC
D: TRBD2; J: TRBJ2-1; V: TRBV5-1; size: few; CDR3: CASSETSGKFGNEQFF; DNA: TGCGCCAGCAGCGAGACTAGCGGGAAATTTGGCAATGAGCAGTTCTTC
D: -; J: TRBJ2-6; V: TRBV10-3; size: many; CDR3: CAISEGQGSSSGANVLTF; DNA: TGTGCCATCAGTGAGGGGCAGGGGTCCAGCTCTGGGGCCAACGTCCTGACTTTC
D: TRBD2; J: TRBJ2-5; V: TRBV5-1; size: -; CDR3: CASSPLSSGVQETQYF; DNA: TGCGCCAGCAGCCCCCTGTCTAGCGGGGTACAAGAGACCCAGTACTTC
D: -; J: TRBJ1-5; V: TRBV6-5; size: -; CDR3: CASRRRGEPQHF; DNA: TGTGCCAGCAGGAGGAGGGGTGAGCCCCAGCATTTT
D: TRBD2; J: TRBJ2-5; V: TRBV5-4; size: few; CDR3: CASSLEAGRAQTQYF; DNA: TGTGCCAGCAGCTTGGAGGCAGGGAGGGCCCAGACCCAGTACTTC
D: -; J: TRBJ1-2; V: TRBV29-1; size: -; CDR3: CSVGLPWGYTF; DNA: TGCAGCGTCGGATTGCCTTGGGGCTACACCTTC
D: TRBD2; J: TRBJ2-3; V: TRBV7-2; size: -; CDR3: CASSFPSGRVADTQYF; DNA: TGTGCCAGCAGCTTCCCTAGCGGGAGGGTCGCAGATACGCAGTATTTT
D: -; J: TRBJ2-5; V: TRBV2; size: -; CDR3: CASSVLRADQETQYF; DNA: TGTGCCAGCAGTGTCCTGAGGGCAGACCAAGAGACCCAGTACTTC
D: TRBD1; J: TRBJ2-7; V: TRBV7-6; size: -; CDR3: CASSLVRDSTYEQYF; DNA: TGTGCCAGCAGCTTGGTGAGGGACAGCACCTACGAGCAGTACTTC
D: -; J: TRBJ1-4; V: TRBV12-3/TRBV12-4; size: many; CDR3: CASSFGGPNEKLFF; DNA: TGTGCCAGCAGTTTTGGAGGGCCGAATGAAAAACTGTTTTTT
D: -; J: TRBJ1-5; V: TRBV27; size: -; CDR3: CASSLTGPGQPQHF; DNA: TGTGCCAGCAGTCTAACGGGACCGGGTCAGCCCCAGCATTTT
D: -; J: TRBJ2-7; V: TRBV18; size: -; CDR3: CASSPGPDEQYF; DNA: TGTGCCAGCTCACCAGGGCCCGACGAGCAGTACTTC
D: -; J: TRBJ2-1; V: TRBV9; size: -; CDR3: CASGPPGPLNEQFF; DNA: TGTGCCAGCGGCCCCCCGGGCCCATTGAATGAGCAGTTCTTC
D: -; J: TRBJ2-1; V: TRBV7-3; size: few; CDR3: CASSLDSSREQFF; DNA: TGTGCCAGCAGCTTAGACTCATCCAGGGAGCAGTTCTTC
D: TRBD1; J: TRBJ2-3; V: TRBV25-1; size: -; CDR3: CASSYRGLATDTQYF; DNA: TGTGCCAGCAGTTACAGGGGGCTGGCGACAGATACGCAGTATTTT
D: TRBD1; J: TRBJ2-7; V: TRBV19; size: few; CDR3: CASSIGDRVASYEQYF; DNA: TGTGCCAGTAGTATAGGAGACAGGGTTGCGTCCTACGAGCAGTACTTC
D: -; J: TRBJ2-1; V: TRBV3-2; size: many; CDR3: CASSQVQGYEQFF; DNA: TGTGCCAGCAGCCAAGTTCAGGGTTATGAGCAGTTCTTC
D: TRBD1; J: TRBJ1-5; V: TRBV7-2; size: few; CDR3: CASSPRGQGPQQPQHF; DNA: TGTGCCAGCAGCCCCCGAGGACAGGGACCGCAACAGCCCCAGCATTTT
D: -; J: TRBJ1-1; V: TRBV2; size: -; CDR3: CASSDDTEAFF; DNA: TGTGCCAGCAGTGACGATACTGAAGCTTTCTTT
D: -; J: TRBJ1-1; V: TRBV29-1; size: -; CDR3: CSVAARTENTEAFF; DNA: TGCAGCGTTGCCGCGAGAACGGAGAACACTGAAGCTTTCTTT
D: -; J: TRBJ2-7; V: TRBV7-9; size: -; CDR3: CASSFGSSGAYEQYF; DNA: TGTGCCAGCAGCTTCGGAAGTAGCGGAGCCTACGAGCAGTACTTC
D: TRBD2; J: TRBJ2-5; V: TRBV3-1; size: -; CDR3: CASSSGTSGRAREETQYF; DNA: TGTGCCAGCAGCTCTGGGACTAGCGGGAGGGCCAGGGAAGAGACCCAGTACTTC
D: -; J: TRBJ2-5; V: TRBV7-9; size: many; CDR3: CASSLRQETQYF; DNA: TGTGCCAGCAGCTTAAGGCAAGAGACCCAGTACTTC
D: -; J: TRBJ1-2; V: TRBV6-5; size: -; CDR3: CASRLTGNYGYTF; DNA: TGTGCCAGCAGATTAACAGGGAACTATGGCTACACCTTC
D: TRBD2; J: TRBJ2-3; V: TRBV2; size: -; CDR3: CASGGTSGRPDTQYF; DNA: TGTGCCAGCGGCGGTACTAGCGGGAGACCAGATACGCAGTATTTT
D: TRBD1; J: TRBJ1-5; V: TRBV6-6; size: once; CDR3: CASSYSGTGDNQPQHF; DNA: TGTGCCAGCAGTTATTCCGGGACAGGGGACAATCAGCCCCAGCATTTT
D: -; J: TRBJ1-5; V: TRBV6-2/TRBV6-3; size: few; CDR3: CASSYWDLMQPQHF; DNA: TGTGCCAGCAGTTACTGGGATCTAATGCAGCCCCAGCATTTT
D: -; J: TRBJ1-2; V: TRBV5-1; size: few; CDR3: CASSLEGRNKDGYTF; DNA: TGCGCCAGCAGCTTGGAAGGGCGCAATAAGGATGGCTACACCTTC
D: TRBD1; J: TRBJ1-5; V: TRBV6-6; size: few; CDR3: CASSSDRGHQPQHF; DNA: TGTGCCAGCAGTTCAGACAGGGGACATCAGCCCCAGCATTTT
D: -; J: TRBJ1-1; V: TRBV15; size: -; CDR3: CATSPRTEERAFF; DNA: TGTGCCACCAGCCCGAGGACGGAAGAAAGAGCTTTCTTT
D: -; J: TRBJ2-1; V: TRBV6-5; size: few; CDR3: CASSYSDGPGEQFF; DNA: TGTGCCAGCAGTTACTCGGATGGCCCGGGTGAGCAGTTCTTC
D: -; J: TRBJ2-7; V: TRBV20-1; size: many; CDR3: CSARDEKYEQYF; DNA: TGCAGTGCTAGAGATGAGAAGTACGAGCAGTACTTC
D: TRBD1; J: TRBJ1-1; V: TRBV27; size: few; CDR3: CASSLLGEGASTEAFF; DNA: TGTGCCAGCAGTTTATTAGGGGAGGGGGCGAGCACTGAAGCTTTCTTT
D: -; J: TRBJ2-4; V: TRBV29-1; size: few; CDR3: CSVVATPRNIQYF; DNA: TGCAGCGTTGTTGCCACCCCCAGAAACATTCAGTACTTC
D: -; J: TRBJ2-1; V: TRBV7-2; size: few; CDR3: CASSLGVVREDNEQFF; DNA: TGTGCCAGCAGCTTAGGGGTAGTCCGGGAAGACAATGAGCAGTTCTTC
D: -; J: TRBJ2-7; V: TRBV6-5; size: -; CDR3: CASSPDSYSYEQYF; DNA: TGTGCCAGCAGTCCCGACAGTTACTCCTACGAGCAGTACTTC
D: TRBD1; J: TRBJ1-2; V: TRBV6-1; size: -; CDR3: CASRDGQGRLYGYTF; DNA: TGTGCCAGCAGAGATGGACAGGGGAGGCTGTATGGCTACACCTTC
D: TRBD1; J: TRBJ1-2; V: TRBV5-6; size: few; CDR3: CASSSGQGGYGYTF; DNA: TGTGCCAGCAGCTCCGGACAGGGGGGCTATGGCTACACCTTC
D: TRBD1; J: TRBJ1-2; V: TRBV5-1; size: -; CDR3: CASSQGGKNYGYTF; DNA: TGCGCCAGCAGCCAGGGGGGAAAAAACTATGGCTACACCTTC
D: -; J: TRBJ2-1; V: TRBV20-1; size: -; CDR3: CSARDPWVSLGGNEQFF; DNA: TGCAGTGCTAGAGATCCTTGGGTCTCCCTAGGGGGCAATGAGCAGTTCTTC
D: -; J: TRBJ1-1; V: TRBV20-1; size: -; CDR3: CSAVRGGSEAFF; DNA: TGCAGTGCGGTAAGGGGTGGCTCTGAAGCTTTCTTT
D: TRBD2; J: TRBJ2-3; V: TRBV5-1; size: few; CDR3: CASSGTSGVADTQYF; DNA: TGCGCCAGCAGCGGCACTAGCGGGGTTGCAGATACGCAGTATTTT
D: TRBD2; J: TRBJ2-3; V: TRBV6-2/TRBV6-3; size: -; CDR3: CASTAGRTWADTQYF; DNA: TGTGCCAGCACCGCCGGGAGGACTTGGGCAGATACGCAGTATTTT
D: TRBD2; J: TRBJ2-5; V: TRBV7-3; size: many; CDR3: CASSAGGGTKETQYF; DNA: TGTGCCAGCAGTGCGGGCGGGGGGACCAAAGAGACCCAGTACTTC